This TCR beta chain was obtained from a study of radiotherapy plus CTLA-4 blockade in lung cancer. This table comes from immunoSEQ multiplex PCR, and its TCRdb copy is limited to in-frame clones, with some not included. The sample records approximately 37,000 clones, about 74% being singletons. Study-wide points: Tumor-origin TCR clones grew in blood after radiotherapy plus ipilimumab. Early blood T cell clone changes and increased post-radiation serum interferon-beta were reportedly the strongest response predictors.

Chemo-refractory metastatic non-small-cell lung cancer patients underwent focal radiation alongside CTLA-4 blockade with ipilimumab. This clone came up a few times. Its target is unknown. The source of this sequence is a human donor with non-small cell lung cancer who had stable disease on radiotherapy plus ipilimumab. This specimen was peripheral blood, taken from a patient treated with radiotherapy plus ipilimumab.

The DNA for the CDR3 is TGTGCCAGCAGCCAAGGGGGACAGGGTTCACCCCTCCACTTT. As protein: CASSQGGQGSPLHF. This chain joins TRBV14 and TRBJ1-6; 9 nucleotides line up with TRBD1. Germline V gene data show CDR1 as SGHDN and CDR2 as FVKESK. V lost 1 base to trimming and J lost 9 bases; unmatched junction nucleotides: 1. CDR3 length: 14 amino acids.